A selection of T cell receptor beta chains follows, all from one sample in a study of technical replicates of blood from a few donors. Libraries were prepared by immunoSEQ multiplex PCR; TCRdb keeps only in-frame clonotypes and omits some of them. The data show just over 55,000 clones, with 90% to 95% seen just once and about 4% held by the top ten. The material sequenced was PBMCs. The receptor set was obtained from a human donor in good health. Some clones in this sample may be carry-over from other donors' samples. The CDR3 runs from the conserved cysteine through the conserved F or W. D genes are given only for firm matches. A row's size may be missing; if present it is once, few, many or a size class.

J gene,V gene,D gene,CDR3 length,clone size,CDR3 protein,CDR3 DNA
TRBJ2-2,TRBV4-3,TRBD2,16,.,CASSPGERGDTGELFF,TGCGCCAGCAGCCCCGGGGAACGGGGGGACACCGGGGAGCTGTTTTTT
TRBJ2-6,TRBV5-1,.,16,.,CASSLSAHSGANVLTF,TGCGCCAGCAGCTTAAGCGCCCACTCTGGGGCCAACGTCCTGACTTTC
TRBJ1-2,TRBV2,TRBD1,12,.,CASNPGQGACTF,TGTGCCAGCAATCCGGGACAGGGGGCCTGCACCTTC
TRBJ2-7,TRBV18,TRBD1,14,.,CASSPGQGLYEQYF,TGTGCCAGCTCACCGGGACAGGGGTTATACGAGCAGTACTTC
TRBJ2-1,TRBV30,TRBD2,13,.,CAIGTSGFNEQFF,TGTGCCATCGGGACTAGCGGGTTCAATGAGCAGTTCTTC
TRBJ1-2,TRBV18,TRBD1,16,once,CASSPQGTGDNYGYTF,TGTGCCAGCTCACCGCAGGGGACAGGGGATAATTATGGCTACACCTTC
TRBJ2-1,TRBV5-1,TRBD2,14,.,CASSLRGGPNEQFF,TGCGCCAGCAGCTTGCGGGGGGGCCCCAATGAGCAGTTCTTC
TRBJ2-1,TRBV7-9,.,15,.,CASSVVLGEFNEQFF,TGTGCCAGCAGTGTCGTCCTCGGGGAGTTCAATGAGCAGTTCTTC
TRBJ1-2,TRBV2,TRBD1,14,once,CASSEAGQGRGYTF,TGTGCCAGCAGTGAAGCGGGACAGGGTCGGGGCTACACCTTC
TRBJ2-7,TRBV4-3,TRBD1,15,.,CASSQDPGQGPEQYF,TGCGCCAGCAGCCAAGACCCGGGACAGGGTCCCGAGCAGTACTTC
TRBJ2-7,TRBV25-1,.,13,.,CASSVTVSYEQYF,TGTGCCAGCAGTGTGACAGTATCCTACGAGCAGTACTTC
TRBJ2-1,TRBV9,TRBD2,13,once,CASSRSGIAEQFF,TGTGCCAGCAGCCGTAGCGGGATCGCTGAGCAGTTCTTC
TRBJ1-3,TRBV5-1,TRBD1,14,once,CASSTGQSGNTIYF,TGCGCCAGCAGCACGGGACAGTCTGGAAACACCATATATTTT
TRBJ1-2,TRBV7-6,TRBD1,14,.,CASSPPGTGIGYTF,TGTGCCAGCAGCCCTCCCGGGACAGGGATCGGCTACACCTTC
TRBJ1-1,TRBV7-2,TRBD1,16,.,CASSPIRGRVNTEAFF,TGTGCCAGCAGCCCAATCAGGGGGCGTGTGAACACTGAAGCTTTCTTT
TRBJ1-5,TRBV13,.,14,.,CASSAQGSNQPQHF,TGTGCCAGCAGCGCGCAGGGGAGCAATCAGCCCCAGCATTTT
TRBJ2-1,TRBV19,.,13,.,CASSIPNNNEQFF,TGTGCCAGTAGTATACCTAATAACAATGAGCAGTTCTTC
TRBJ2-2,TRBV2,.,16,.,CASSADAGSYTGELFF,TGTGCCAGCAGTGCCGACGCAGGGTCTTACACCGGGGAGCTGTTTTTT
TRBJ1-1,TRBV11-2,TRBD1,17,.,CASSLGVWAGGNTEAFF,TGTGCCAGCAGCTTAGGTGTTTGGGCAGGGGGGAACACTGAAGCTTTCTTT
TRBJ2-7,TRBV18,.,15,.,CASSPPLKRMDEQYF,TGTGCCAGCTCACCACCGCTCAAGCGAATGGACGAGCAGTACTTC
TRBJ1-4,TRBV7-8,.,13,.,CASSLRTEEKLFF,TGTGCCAGCAGCCTCCGGACAGAGGAAAAACTGTTTTTT
TRBJ2-2,TRBV14,.,14,.,CASSQGAFTGELFF,TGTGCCAGCAGCCAGGGGGCTTTCACCGGGGAGCTGTTTTTT
TRBJ2-7,TRBV5-5,.,12,.,CASTLSNYEQYF,TGTGCCAGCACACTTTCCAACTACGAGCAGTACTTC
TRBJ2-7,TRBV5-1,TRBD1,17,.,CASSLVSSGTGWYEQYF,TGCGCCAGCAGCTTGGTGTCGTCCGGGACAGGGTGGTACGAGCAGTACTTC
TRBJ1-2,TRBV15,.,13,.,CATSADRRYGYTF,TGTGCCACCAGCGCCGACAGGCGCTATGGCTACACCTTC
TRBJ2-7,TRBV2,TRBD2,15,.,CASSRLASGAYEQYF,TGTGCCAGCAGTAGGTTGGCTAGCGGGGCCTACGAGCAGTACTTC
TRBJ2-1,TRBV29-1,TRBD2,13,.,CSVKGGRVTEQFF,TGCAGCGTTAAGGGCGGGAGAGTTACTGAGCAGTTCTTC
TRBJ2-1,TRBV4-2,.,16,once,CASSHTSPGSYNEQFF,TGTGCCAGCAGCCACACTAGCCCAGGCTCCTACAATGAGCAGTTCTTC
TRBJ2-7,TRBV5-1,TRBD1,15,.,CASSFTGTGAGEQYF,TGCGCCAGCAGCTTTACCGGGACAGGGGCAGGCGAGCAGTACTTC
TRBJ2-1,TRBV2,.,15,.,CASSQEVSKGGEQFF,TGTGCCAGCAGTCAGGAGGTTTCCAAGGGTGGTGAGCAGTTCTTC